The T cell receptor beta chain described here comes from a study of molecular identifiers for immune sequencing clone quantification. Study conclusions and caveats: Detectable among 800,000 to 1,000,000 naive cells, according to reports, was Jurkat TCR RNA spiked in from one cell.

This clonotype has a handful of counts. The antigen is undetermined. Every naive CD8 library was made from between roughly 19,000 and 1,000,000 sorted cells with 10%, 30% or 50% RNA. In the sort, naive CD8 T cells were defined as CD8+CD4-CCR7+CD45RA+. MiXCR, run by TCRdb on the PCR reads, gives a single entry per CDR3 protein. Of more than 450,000 distinct CDR3 sequences detected, around 25% appear once; the ten largest clones hold around 0.76%. This CDR3 spans 16 amino acids. Germline V gene sequence: CDR1 SNHLY, CDR2 FYNNEI. The V and J ends lost 6 bases and 0 bases respectively, with 17 bases between them.

This chain joins TRBV2 and TRBJ1-1; no clear D. The source material was naive CD8+ T cells from blood, with Jurkat cell RNA spiked in. Subset meaning: FACS-sorted CD8+CD4-CCR7+CD45RA+ naive T cells. This TCR was recovered from a human donor in good health. Some libraries in this study had Jurkat cell RNA spiked in. This CDR3 reads CASRPQVGALNTEAFF. In DNA form, the CDR3 reads TGTGCCAGCAGGCCCCAGGTGGGCGCCTTGAACACTGAAGCTTTCTTT.